This T cell receptor beta chain was captured in a study of identifying expanded T cells in peripheral blood. Broader study findings: Variance in clone template counts between approximately two-week samples significantly increased with total template count across all healthy donors. Over about two and four weeks, about 17 and 20 clones changed, versus around 1.3 between replicates.

Concerning this clone itself: Its antigen is unknown.

No infections or other immune events were documented during collection. CDR1 and CDR2 from the germline V gene are SGHTA and FQGNSA. The CDR3 contains 16 residues. Trimming cost V 1 base and J 1 base, with 11 bases left between them. Data came from immunoSEQ multiplex PCR; TCRdb stores just in-frame clones and leaves some out. The sample lists about 98,000 clones, around 88% occurring once. The sequence derives from a person aged 18 to 75 in good health. Input material: blood. The V call is TRBV7-2, the J call TRBJ1-3; D remains unclear. CDR3 DNA sequence: TGTGCCAGCAGCTTAGTTTACACCCTTTCTGGAAACACCATATATTTT. Encoded protein: CASSLVYTLSGNTIYF.